This TCR beta chain comes out of a study of OX40 agonist ivuxolimab in advanced cancers. Overall study findings and caveats: Among patients with partial responses at 0.1-3.0 mg/kg, clonal expansion was among the lowest. Certain nonresponders additionally had low normalized T-cell clonal expansion. Average numbers of expanded clones were greater in CD8+ T cells than in CD4+. The antigens recognized by the expanded peripheral T cells, that is their antigen specificity, were not determined.

As for this clone: Antigen: not known.

Germline assignment: CDR1 MDHEN and CDR2 SYDVKM. J gave up 7 bases and V 2 bases, and 9 bases lay outside the gene matches. The CDR3 spans 17 residues. The repertoire was sequenced with immunoSEQ multiplex PCR; TCRdb's copy has only in-frame clones and lacks some. The sample lists about 110,000 clones, roughly 87% seen once, with 0.25% to 0.3% in the top ten. The chain links TRBV28 to TRBJ2-4, with 12 bases aligning to TRBD2. This TCR was recovered from an adult with an advanced solid tumor such as melanoma, head and neck, liver or kidney cancer. Material: CD4+ or CD8+ T cells sorted from blood, obtained in a trial of the OX40 agonist ivuxolimab. CDR3 region: CASSLLAGGRSGNIQYF. Here the CDR3 DNA reads TGTGCCAGCAGTTTACTAGCGGGAGGGCGGTCGGGTAACATTCAGTACTTC.